The TCR beta chain under discussion was sequenced for a study of blood T cell repertoires in COVID-19. For the study at large: Some COVID-19 samples were acute and others convalescent; all came from the United States, Italy and Spain. Sources were T cells, B-cell-depleted T cells, or PBMCs; the material itself was cDNA or gDNA.

Measured with immunoSEQ multiplex PCR; TCRdb has only the in-frame clones, and not every one. The data hold over 150,000 clones, with 85% to 95% observed a single time. J gave up 6 bases and V 4 bases, and 12 bases lay outside the gene matches. Germline assignment: CDR1 SGHRS and CDR2 YFSETQ. The CDR3 covers 16 residues. The genes are TRBV5-1 and TRBJ2-1; 8 bases agree with TRBD1. Sequenced input: peripheral blood. The origin of this receptor is a man aged 50 to 60 with acute or convalescent COVID-19. CDR3 nucleotides: TGCGCCAGCAGCGTGTCGGTCCGACAGGGGATCAATGAGCAGTTCTTC. Protein: CASSVSVRQGINEQFF.